This T cell receptor beta chain was captured in a study of cytomegalovirus exposure and HLA in healthy donors. V shed 4 bases and J shed 8 bases, with 17 bases lying between them. The CDR3 runs to 15 residues. Germline loops: CDR1 SGHVS, CDR2 FNYEAQ. The PCR ran on 60 Vbeta and 13 Jbeta primers. TCRdb's copy holds only in-frame clones and misses some; the assay was immunoSEQ multiplex PCR. The sample includes 100,000 to 150,000 clones, more than 60% of them seen just once. V usage is TRBV7-6 and J usage is TRBJ2-2; tentative D call: TRBD2 (5 bases). The TCR comes from a young man in good health and CMV-seronegative. Sequencing was done on a sample of PBMCs. CDR3: CASSSDSVSGGELFF. CDR3 coding DNA: TGTGCCAGCAGCTCGGATAGCGTCTCCGGAGGGGAGCTGTTTTTT.